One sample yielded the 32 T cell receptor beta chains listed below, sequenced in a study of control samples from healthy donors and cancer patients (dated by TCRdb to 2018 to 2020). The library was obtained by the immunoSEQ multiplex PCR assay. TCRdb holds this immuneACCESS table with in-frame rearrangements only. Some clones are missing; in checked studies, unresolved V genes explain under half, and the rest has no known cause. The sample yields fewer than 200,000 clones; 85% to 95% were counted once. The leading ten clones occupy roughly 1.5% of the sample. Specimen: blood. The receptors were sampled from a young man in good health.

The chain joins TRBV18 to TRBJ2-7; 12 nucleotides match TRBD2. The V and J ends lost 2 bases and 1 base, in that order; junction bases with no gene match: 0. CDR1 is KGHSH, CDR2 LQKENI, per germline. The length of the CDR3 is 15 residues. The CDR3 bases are TGTGCCAGCTCACCAACTAGCGGGGGGTCCTACGAGCAGTACTTC. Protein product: CASSPTSGGSYEQYF.

In nucleotides, the CDR3 is TGTGCCAGCAGCAAAGACGCCTCCTACGAGCAGTACTTC. It specifies CASSKDASYEQYF. The chain is built from TRBV7-3 and TRBJ2-7, with D unclear. The CDR3 runs to 13 residues. Germline V gene data show CDR1 as SGHTA and CDR2 as FQGTGA. V was shortened by 5 bases and J by 0 bases, with 8 bases between the two germline ends.

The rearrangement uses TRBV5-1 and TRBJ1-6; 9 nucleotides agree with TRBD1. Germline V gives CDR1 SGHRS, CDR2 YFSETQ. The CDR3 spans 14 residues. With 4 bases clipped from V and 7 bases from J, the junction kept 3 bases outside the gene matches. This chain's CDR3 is CASSGGTGNSPLHF. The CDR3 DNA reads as TGCGCCAGCAGCGGCGGGACAGGGAATTCACCCCTCCACTTT.

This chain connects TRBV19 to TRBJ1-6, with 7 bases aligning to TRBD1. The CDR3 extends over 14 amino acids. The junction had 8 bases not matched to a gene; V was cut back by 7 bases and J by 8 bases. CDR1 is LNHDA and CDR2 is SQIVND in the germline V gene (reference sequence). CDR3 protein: CASKGAVLDSPLHF. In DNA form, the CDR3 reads TGTGCCAGTAAGGGGGCCGTGCTGGATTCACCCCTCCACTTT.

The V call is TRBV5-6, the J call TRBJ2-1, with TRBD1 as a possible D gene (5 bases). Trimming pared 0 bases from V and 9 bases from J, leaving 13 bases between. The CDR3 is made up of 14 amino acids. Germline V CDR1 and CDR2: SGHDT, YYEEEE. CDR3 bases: TGTGCCAGCAGCTTGGTTGCAGGGATCGGTGAGCAGTTCTTC. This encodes CASSLVAGIGEQFF.

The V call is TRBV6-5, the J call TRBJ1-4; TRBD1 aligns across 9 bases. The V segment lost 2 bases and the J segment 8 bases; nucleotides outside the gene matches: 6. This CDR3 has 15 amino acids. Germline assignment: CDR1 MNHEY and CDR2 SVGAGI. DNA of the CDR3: TGTGCCAGCAGTTACGTCGACAGGGGGGGGGAAAAACTGTTTTTT. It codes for CASSYVDRGGEKLFF.

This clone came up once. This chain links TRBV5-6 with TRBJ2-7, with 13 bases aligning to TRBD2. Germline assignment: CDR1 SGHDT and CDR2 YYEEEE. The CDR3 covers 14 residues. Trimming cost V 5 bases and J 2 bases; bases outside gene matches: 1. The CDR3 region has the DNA TGTGCCAGCAGAGGGACTAGCGGGGCCTACGAGCAGTACTTC. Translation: CASRGTSGAYEQYF.

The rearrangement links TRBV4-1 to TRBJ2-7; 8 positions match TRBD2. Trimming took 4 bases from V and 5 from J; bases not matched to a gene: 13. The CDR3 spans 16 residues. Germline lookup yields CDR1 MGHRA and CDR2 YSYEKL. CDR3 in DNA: TGCGCCAGCAGCCGTCGAAATAGCGGGAACCTTCACGAGCAGTACTTC. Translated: CASSRRNSGNLHEQYF.

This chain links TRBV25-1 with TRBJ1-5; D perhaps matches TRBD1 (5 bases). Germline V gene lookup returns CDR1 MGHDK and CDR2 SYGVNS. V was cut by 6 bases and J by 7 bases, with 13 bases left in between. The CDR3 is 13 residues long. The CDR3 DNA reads TGTGCCAGCAGAGAAGGGGATCGGCAGCCCCAGCATTTT. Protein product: CASREGDRQPQHF.

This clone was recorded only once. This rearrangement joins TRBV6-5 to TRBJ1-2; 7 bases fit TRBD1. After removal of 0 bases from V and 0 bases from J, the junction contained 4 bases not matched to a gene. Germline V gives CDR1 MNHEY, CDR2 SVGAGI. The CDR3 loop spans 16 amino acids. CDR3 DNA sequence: TGTGCCAGCAGTTACTCAGGGGGCCCCTCTAACTATGGCTACACCTTC. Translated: CASSYSGGPSNYGYTF.

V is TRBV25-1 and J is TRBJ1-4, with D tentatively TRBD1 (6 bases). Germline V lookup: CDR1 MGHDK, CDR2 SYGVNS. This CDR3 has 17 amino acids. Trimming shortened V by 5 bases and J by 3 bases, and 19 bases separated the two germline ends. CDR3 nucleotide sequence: TGTGCCAGCAGTCCCGGCGGCAGGGGAAGTTCTAATGAAAAACTGTTTTTT. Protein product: CASSPGGRGSSNEKLFF. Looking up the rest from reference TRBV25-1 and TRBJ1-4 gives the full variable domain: EADIYQTPRYLVIGTGKKITLECSQTMGHDKMYWYQQDPGMELHLIHYSYGVNSTEKGDLSSESTVSRIRTEHFPLTLESARPSHTSQYLCASSPGGRGSSNEKLFFGSGTQLSVL.

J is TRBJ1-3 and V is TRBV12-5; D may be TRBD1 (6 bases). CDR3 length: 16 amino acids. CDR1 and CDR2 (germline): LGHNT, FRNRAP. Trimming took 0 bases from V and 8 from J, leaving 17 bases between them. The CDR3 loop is CASGLVKGDSADTIYF. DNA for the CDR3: TGTGCTAGTGGTTTGGTAAAGGGGGACTCGGCGGACACCATATATTTT.

CDR3 sequence reads: CASTSSGTGNSGNTIYF. CDR3 in DNA: TGCGCCAGCACCTCTTCCGGGACAGGGAATTCTGGAAACACCATATATTTT. The chain joins TRBV5-1 to TRBJ1-3; TRBD1 matches 9 bases. Trimming at V came to 6 bases and at J to 1 base, leaving 11 bases not matched to a gene. The length of the CDR3 is 17 residues. Germline V gene lookup returns CDR1 SGHRS and CDR2 YFSETQ.

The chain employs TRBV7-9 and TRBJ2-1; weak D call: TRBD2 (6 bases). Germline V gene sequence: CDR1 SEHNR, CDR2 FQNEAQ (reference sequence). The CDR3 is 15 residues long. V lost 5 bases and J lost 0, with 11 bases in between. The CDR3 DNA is TGTGCCAGCAGCCCCCCCGGGAGCTCCTACAATGAGCAGTTCTTC. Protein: CASSPPGSSYNEQFF.

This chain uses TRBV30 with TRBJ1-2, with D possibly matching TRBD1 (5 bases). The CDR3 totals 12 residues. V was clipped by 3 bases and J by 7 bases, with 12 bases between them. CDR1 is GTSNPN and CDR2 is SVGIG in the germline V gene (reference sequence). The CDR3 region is CAWRDFGGGYTF. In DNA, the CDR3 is TGTGCCTGGAGGGACTTCGGGGGTGGCTACACCTTC.

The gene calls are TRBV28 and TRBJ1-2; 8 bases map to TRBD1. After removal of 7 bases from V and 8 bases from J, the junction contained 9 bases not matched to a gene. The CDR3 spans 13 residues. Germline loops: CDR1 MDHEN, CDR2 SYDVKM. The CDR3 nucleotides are TGTGCCAGCACTTCGGACAGGGTGTGGGGCTACACCTTC. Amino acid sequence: CASTSDRVWGYTF.

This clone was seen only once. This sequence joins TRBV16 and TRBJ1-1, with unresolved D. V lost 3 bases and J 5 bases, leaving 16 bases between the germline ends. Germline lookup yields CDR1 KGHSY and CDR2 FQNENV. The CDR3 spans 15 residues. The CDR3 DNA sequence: TGTGCCAGCAGCCAGTACCCCAGGATGGAGACTGAAGCTTTCTTT. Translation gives CASSQYPRMETEAFF.

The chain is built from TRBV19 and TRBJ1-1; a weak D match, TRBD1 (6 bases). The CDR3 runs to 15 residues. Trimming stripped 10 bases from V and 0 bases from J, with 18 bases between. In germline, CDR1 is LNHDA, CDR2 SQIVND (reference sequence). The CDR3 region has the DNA TGTGCCACCCAGTTGGGGGGGCGGATGAACACTGAAGCTTTCTTT. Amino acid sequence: CATQLGGRMNTEAFF.

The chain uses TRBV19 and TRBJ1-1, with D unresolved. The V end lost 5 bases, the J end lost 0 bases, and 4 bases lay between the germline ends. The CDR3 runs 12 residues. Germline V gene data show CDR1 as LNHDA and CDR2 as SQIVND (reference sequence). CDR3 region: CASSGVNTEAFF. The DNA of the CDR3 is TGTGCCAGTAGTGGGGTGAACACTGAAGCTTTCTTT.

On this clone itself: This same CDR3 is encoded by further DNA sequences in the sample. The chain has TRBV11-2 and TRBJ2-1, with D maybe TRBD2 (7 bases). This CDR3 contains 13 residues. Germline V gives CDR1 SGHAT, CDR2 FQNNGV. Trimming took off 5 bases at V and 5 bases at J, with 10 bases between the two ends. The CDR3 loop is CASSGGANNEQFF. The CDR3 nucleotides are TGTGCCAGCAGCGGGGGGGCGAACAATGAGCAGTTCTTC.

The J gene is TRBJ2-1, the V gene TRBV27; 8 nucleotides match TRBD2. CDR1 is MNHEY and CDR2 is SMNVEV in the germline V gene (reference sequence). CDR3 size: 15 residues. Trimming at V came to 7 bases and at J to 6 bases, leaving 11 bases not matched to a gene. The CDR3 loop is CASTHRLAPANEQFF. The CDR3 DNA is TGTGCCAGCACCCACAGACTAGCGCCCGCCAATGAGCAGTTCTTC.

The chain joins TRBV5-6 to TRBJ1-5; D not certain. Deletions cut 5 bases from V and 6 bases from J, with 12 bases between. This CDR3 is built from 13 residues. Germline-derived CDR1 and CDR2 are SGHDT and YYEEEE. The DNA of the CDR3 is TGTGCCAGCAGTAAGGACCCGGCTCAGCCCCAGCATTTT. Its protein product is CASSKDPAQPQHF.

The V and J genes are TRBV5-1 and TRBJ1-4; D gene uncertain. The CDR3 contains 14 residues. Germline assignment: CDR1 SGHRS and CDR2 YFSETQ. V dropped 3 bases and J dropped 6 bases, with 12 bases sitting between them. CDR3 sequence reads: CASSSGIVDEKLFF. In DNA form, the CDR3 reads TGCGCCAGCAGCTCGGGGATCGTGGATGAAAAACTGTTTTTT.

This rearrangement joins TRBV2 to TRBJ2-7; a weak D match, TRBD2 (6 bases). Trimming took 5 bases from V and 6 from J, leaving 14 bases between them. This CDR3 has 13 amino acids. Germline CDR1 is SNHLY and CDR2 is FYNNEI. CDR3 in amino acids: CASSPPGRFEQYF. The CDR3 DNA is TGTGCCAGCAGTCCGCCAGGGAGGTTCGAGCAGTACTTC. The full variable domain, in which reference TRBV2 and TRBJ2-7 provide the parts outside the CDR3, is EPEVTQTPSHQVTQMGQEVILRCVPISNHLYFYWYRQILGQKVEFLVSFYNNEISEKSEIFDDQFSVERPDGSNFTLKIRSTKLEDSAMYFCASSPPGRFEQYFGPGTRLTVT.

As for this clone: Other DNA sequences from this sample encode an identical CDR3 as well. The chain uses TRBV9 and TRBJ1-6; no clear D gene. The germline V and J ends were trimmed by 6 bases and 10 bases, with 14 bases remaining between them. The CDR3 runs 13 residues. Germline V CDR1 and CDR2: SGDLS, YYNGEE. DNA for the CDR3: TGTGCCAGCACTGTCGGCCCTGGGTCACCCCTCCACTTT. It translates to CASTVGPGSPLHF.

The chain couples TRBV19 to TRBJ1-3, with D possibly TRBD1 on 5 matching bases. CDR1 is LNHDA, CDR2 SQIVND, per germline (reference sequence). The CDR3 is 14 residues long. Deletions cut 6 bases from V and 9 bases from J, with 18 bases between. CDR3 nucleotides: TGTGCCAGTAGATCAGGGCCGCAAAGGGGCACCATATATTTT. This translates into CASRSGPQRGTIYF.

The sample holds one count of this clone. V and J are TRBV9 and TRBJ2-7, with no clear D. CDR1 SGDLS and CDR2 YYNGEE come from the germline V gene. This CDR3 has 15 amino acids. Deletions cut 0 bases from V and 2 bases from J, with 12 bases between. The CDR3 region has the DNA TGTGCCAGCAGCGTAGGATATAACCCCACCTACGAGCAGTACTTC. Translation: CASSVGYNPTYEQYF.

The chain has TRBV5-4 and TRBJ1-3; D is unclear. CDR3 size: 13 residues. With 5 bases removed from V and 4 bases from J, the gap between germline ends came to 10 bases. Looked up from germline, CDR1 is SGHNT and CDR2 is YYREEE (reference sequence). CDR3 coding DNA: TGTGCCAGCAGAGAGGGTCAAGGAAACACCATATATTTT. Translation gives CASREGQGNTIYF.

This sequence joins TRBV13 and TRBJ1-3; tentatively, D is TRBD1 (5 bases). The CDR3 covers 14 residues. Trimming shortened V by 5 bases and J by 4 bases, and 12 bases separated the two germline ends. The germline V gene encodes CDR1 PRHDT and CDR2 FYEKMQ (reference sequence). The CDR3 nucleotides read TGTGCCAGCAGCATCGAAGGGGACGGAAACACCATATATTTT. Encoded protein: CASSIEGDGNTIYF.

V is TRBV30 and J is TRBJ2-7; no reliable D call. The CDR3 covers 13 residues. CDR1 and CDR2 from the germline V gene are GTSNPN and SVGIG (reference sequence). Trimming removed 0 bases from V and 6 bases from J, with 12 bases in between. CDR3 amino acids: CAWSVLGMGEQYF. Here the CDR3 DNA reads TGTGCCTGGAGTGTACTTGGTATGGGCGAGCAGTACTTC.

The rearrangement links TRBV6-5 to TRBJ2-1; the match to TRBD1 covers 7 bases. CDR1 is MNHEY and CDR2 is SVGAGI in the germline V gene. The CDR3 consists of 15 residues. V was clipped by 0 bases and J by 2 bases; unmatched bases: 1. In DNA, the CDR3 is TGTGCCAGCAGTTACTCGGGGACAGCCTACAATGAGCAGTTCTTC. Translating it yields CASSYSGTAYNEQFF.

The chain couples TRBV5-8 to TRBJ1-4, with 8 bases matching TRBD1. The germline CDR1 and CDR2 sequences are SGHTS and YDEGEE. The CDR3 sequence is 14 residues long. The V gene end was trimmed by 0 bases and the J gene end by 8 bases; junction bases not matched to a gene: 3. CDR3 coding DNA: TGTGCCAGCAGCTTGGGACAGGGGCGAGAAAAACTGTTTTTT. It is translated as CASSLGQGREKLFF.